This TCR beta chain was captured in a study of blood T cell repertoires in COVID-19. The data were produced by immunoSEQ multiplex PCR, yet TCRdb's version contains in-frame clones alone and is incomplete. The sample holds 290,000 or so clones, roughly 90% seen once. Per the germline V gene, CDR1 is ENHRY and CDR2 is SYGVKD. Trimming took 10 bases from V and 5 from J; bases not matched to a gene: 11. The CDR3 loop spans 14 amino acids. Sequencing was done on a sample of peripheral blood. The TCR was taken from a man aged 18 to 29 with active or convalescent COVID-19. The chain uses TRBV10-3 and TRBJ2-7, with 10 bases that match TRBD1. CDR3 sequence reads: CATNPTGGFDEQYF. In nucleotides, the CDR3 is TGTGCCACCAACCCGACAGGGGGCTTCGACGAGCAGTACTTC.